One and the same sample provided the 17 T cell receptor beta chains below, sequenced in a study of early T cells in non-severe SARS-CoV-2 infection. TCRdb passed the 5' RACE reads through MiXCR, listing each CDR3 protein once. The sample yields about 110,000 distinct CDR3 sequences, 9.5% to 13% seen once. The source material was whole blood. These receptors were obtained from an adult who was a healthcare worker with PCR-confirmed SARS-CoV-2 infection or an uninfected control (not recorded which).

As concerns this clonotype: Germline and junction disagree at one end, which may indicate a read error. This rearrangement joins TRBV20-1 to TRBJ2-5, with D possibly TRBD2 on 6 matching bases. Per the germline V gene, CDR1 is DFQATT and CDR2 is SNEGSKA (reference sequence). CDR3 size: 13 residues. CDR3 protein: CSATGRDQETQYF. Written as DNA, the CDR3 is TGCAGTGCCACCGGGCGGGACCAGGAGACCCAGTACTTC.

This clonotype was observed a single time. The V call is TRBV18, the J call TRBJ1-2, with D possibly TRBD1 on 5 matching bases. The CDR3 has 14 residues. The V end was cut by 0 bases, the J end by 8 bases, with 13 bases between. Germline V CDR1 and CDR2: KGHSH, LQKENI. CDR3 nucleotides: TGTGCCAGCTCACCACCGGGGGTTCCCCTGGGCTACACCTTC. Translation: CASSPPGVPLGYTF. The full variable domain, in which reference TRBV18 and TRBJ1-2 provide the parts outside the CDR3, is NAGVMQNPRHLVRRRGQEARLRCSPMKGHSHVYWYRQLPEEGLKFMVYLQKENIIDESGMPKERFSAEFPKEGPSILRIQQVVRGDSAAYFCASSPPGVPLGYTFGSGTRLTVV.

The rearrangement joins TRBV7-9 to TRBJ2-7; 7 bases align to TRBD1. The V gene end was trimmed by 2 bases and the J gene end by 1 base; junction bases not matched to a gene: 8. This CDR3 is built from 16 residues. In germline, CDR1 is SEHNR, CDR2 FQNEAQ (reference sequence). The CDR3: CASSLKEQGNSYEQYF. For the CDR3, the DNA is TGTGCCAGCAGCTTAAAGGAACAGGGGAATTCCTACGAGCAGTACTTC.

This clonotype was recorded a few times. The chain links TRBV29-1 to TRBJ1-5; D possibly corresponds to TRBD1 (6 bases). V lost 7 bases and J 0 bases, leaving 13 bases between the germline ends. Germline V gene lookup returns CDR1 SQVTM and CDR2 ANQGSEA. This CDR3 contains 14 residues. The CDR3 loop is CSAVQGNSNQPQHF. As DNA, the CDR3 is TGCAGCGCGGTACAGGGAAATAGCAATCAGCCCCAGCATTTT.

This clonotype has just a few counts. The chain combines TRBV28 with TRBJ1-1, with D possibly TRBD1 on 6 matching bases. Per the germline V gene, CDR1 is MDHEN and CDR2 is SYDVKM. V was clipped by 3 bases and J by 6 bases, with 11 bases between them. There are 13 residues in the CDR3. CDR3 sequence: CASSFWGAPEAFF. The DNA of the CDR3 is TGTGCCAGCAGTTTCTGGGGGGCTCCTGAAGCTTTCTTT. The full variable domain, in which reference TRBV28 and TRBJ1-1 provide the parts outside the CDR3, is DVKVTQSSRYLVKRTGEKVFLECVQDMDHENMFWYRQDPGLGLRLIYFSYDVKMKEKGDIPEGYSVSREKKERFSLILESASTNQTSMYLCASSFWGAPEAFFGQGTRLTVV.

This clonotype was detected a few times. The V and J genes are TRBV6-2 or TRBV6-3 and TRBJ2-7; TRBD1 matches 8 bases. The CDR3 is made up of 14 amino acids. Germline V CDR1 and CDR2: MNHEY, SVGEGT. The junction had 6 bases not matched to a gene; V was cut back by 5 bases and J by 3 bases. As DNA, the CDR3 is TGTGCCAGCAGTCGGCAGGGGGCCTTCTACGAGCAGTACTTC. Its translation is CASSRQGAFYEQYF.

This clonotype was detected many times. The chain combines TRBV5-1 with TRBJ2-3, with 8 bases aligning to TRBD2. V lost 1 base and J lost 5; bases outside the gene matches: 9. The CDR3 totals 16 residues. Germline V lookup: CDR1 SGHRS, CDR2 YFSETQ. CDR3 bases: TGCGCCAGCAGCTTGACCGGCGGGGGGCCCCAAGATACGCAGTATTTT. It encodes CASSLTGGGPQDTQYF.

Turning to this clonotype: A much bigger clone sits one base away, suggesting this may be a read error. V and J are TRBV11-3 and TRBJ2-1; no firm D call. Trimming shortened V by 0 bases and J by 6 bases, and 3 bases separated the two germline ends. Germline V gene sequence: CDR1 SGHNT, CDR2 YENEEA. The CDR3 spans 12 residues. The CDR3 nucleotides read TGTGCCAGCAGCTTAGACACCAATGAGCAGTTCTTC. Its protein is CASSLDTNEQFF.

This clonotype was seen ten or more times. This sequence joins TRBV11-2 and TRBJ1-6; no reliable D call. This CDR3 is built from 14 residues. V was pared by 6 bases and J by 3 bases, with 9 bases between. The germline V gene encodes CDR1 SGHAT and CDR2 FQNNGV. The DNA of the CDR3 is TGTGCCAGCAGATCGGCCGTCTATAATTCACCCCTCCACTTT. Translated: CASRSAVYNSPLHF. The full variable domain, its missing parts supplied by reference TRBV11-2 and TRBJ1-6, is EAGVAQSPRYKIIEKRQSVAFWCNPISGHATLYWYQQILGQGPKLLIQFQNNGVVDDSQLPKDRFSAERLKGVDSTLKIQPAKLEDSAVYLCASRSAVYNSPLHFGNGTRLTVT.

Ten or more counts support this clonotype. The chain uses TRBV29-1 and TRBJ1-1; maybe TRBD1 (5 bases). CDR3 length: 15 residues. Per germline, CDR1 SQVTM and CDR2 ANQGSEA. Between the trimmed V and J ends, which lost 0 bases and 0 bases, there was a span of 11 bases. The CDR3 is CSVEDGHGMNTEAFF. As DNA, the CDR3 is TGCAGCGTTGAAGACGGACATGGGATGAACACTGAAGCTTTCTTT. The full variable domain, with the rest looked up from reference TRBV29-1 and TRBJ1-1, is SAVISQKPSRDICQRGTSLTIQCQVDSQVTMMFWYRQQPGQSLTLIATANQGSEATYESGFVIDKFPISRPNLTFSTLTVSNMSPEDSSIYLCSVEDGHGMNTEAFFGQGTRLTVV.

In this sample, this clonotype turned up a few times. The chain couples TRBV29-1 to TRBJ1-4; 7 nucleotides match TRBD1. With 4 bases clipped from V and 4 bases from J, the junction kept 6 bases outside the gene matches. The CDR3 has 14 amino acids. Germline CDR1 is SQVTM and CDR2 is ANQGSEA. The CDR3: CSVGAGQINEKLFF. CDR3 coding DNA: TGCAGCGTTGGAGCGGGACAGATTAATGAAAAACTGTTTTTT.

This chain uses TRBV6-5 with TRBJ2-3, with TRBD1 as a possible D gene (7 bases). This CDR3 is 14 amino acids long. In germline, CDR1 is MNHEY, CDR2 SVGAGI. V gave up 8 bases and J gave up 8 bases, with 20 bases separating them. CDR3 sequence reads: CASESRGRRSTQYF. CDR3 DNA sequence: TGTGCCAGCGAGAGCAGGGGGAGGCGAAGTACGCAGTATTTT.

This chain joins TRBV30 and TRBJ1-5; no reliable D call. This CDR3 spans 13 amino acids. The V gene's germline CDR1 is GTSNPN and CDR2 SVGIG (reference sequence). V was cut by 0 bases and J by 6 bases, with 9 bases left in between. The CDR3, as DNA: TGTGCCTGGAGTGTGGATAGGGTTCAGCCCCAGCATTTT. The encoded protein is CAWSVDRVQPQHF.

This clonotype was counted many times. The chain uses TRBV11-3 and TRBJ2-1, with D hard to call. The CDR3 is 13 residues long. Germline values: CDR1 SGHNT, CDR2 YENEEA. Trimming took 0 bases from V and 9 from J, leaving 9 bases between them. The CDR3 DNA reads as TGTGCCAGCAGCTTAGATCCCGGCACTGAGCAGTTCTTC. Its translation: CASSLDPGTEQFF.

This clonotype occurred once. One base away lies a much larger clone, so this may be a sequencing read error. Without the conserved terminal phenylalanine or tryptophan, this CDR3 likely stems from a read error. The chain carries TRBV27 and TRBJ2-7; TRBD1 aligns across 8 bases. Trimming took 6 bases from V and 0 from J; bases not matched to a gene: 1. This CDR3 region has 13 residues. Germline CDR1 MNHEY, CDR2 SMNVEV (reference sequence). The CDR3 reads CASRTGGSYEQYS. For the CDR3, the DNA is TGTGCCAGCAGAACAGGGGGCTCCTACGAGCAGTACTCC.

This clonotype was seen repeatedly, ten times or more. The chain joins TRBV12-3 or TRBV12-4 to TRBJ1-6, with D maybe TRBD1 (6 bases). This CDR3 is built from 15 residues. Trimming shortened V by 5 bases and J by 7 bases, and 15 bases separated the two germline ends. The CDR3, as DNA: TGTGCCAGCAGTCCCCGGGGGGCGGGGAATTCACCCCTCCACTTT. It specifies CASSPRGAGNSPLHF.

V and J are TRBV5-1 and TRBJ2-3; no clear D. The CDR3 loop spans 13 amino acids. V was shortened by 2 bases and J by 5 bases, with 9 bases between the two germline ends. Germline CDR1 reads SGHRS; CDR2 reads YFSETQ. Here the CDR3 DNA reads TGCGCCAGCAGCTTCCGGGTAGGAGATACGCAGTATTTT. Translated: CASSFRVGDTQYF.